Included here is one T cell receptor beta chain sequence, with context. Its antigen remains unknown. This entry belongs to a study of T cells in localized non-small cell lung cancer. Method: immunoSEQ multiplex PCR; TCRdb's copy keeps in-frame clones and lacks some. This sample has around 130,000 clones; 89% occur once, and the top ten carry over 1.5%. The CDR3 consists of 13 residues. CDR1 and CDR2 (germline): WNHNN, SYGVQD (reference sequence). The V and J ends lost 3 bases and 0 bases respectively, with 5 bases between them. Overall study findings and caveats: Paired adjacent lung recovered a median approximately 62 of the top 100 tumor clones. Uninvolved adjacent lung showed peak T cell clonality, exceeding tumor.

The starting material was peripheral blood, obtained before any cancer treatment. V is TRBV10-1 and J is TRBJ1-1; no firm D call. This clonotype originated in a female donor at least 60 years old with stage I lung adenocarcinoma. The CDR3 DNA is TGCGCCAGCAGTGAACAGTTGAACACTGAAGCTTTCTTT. Encoded protein: CASSEQLNTEAFF.